Reported below is one T cell receptor (beta chain). Its matching antigen is unknown. The entry originates in a study of shared clonotypes between healthy human individuals. V was clipped by 11 bases and J by 4 bases; unmatched bases: 11. This CDR3 contains 15 residues. Germline V gene sequence: CDR1 SNHLY, CDR2 FYNNEI. Findings and caveats of the study: Of the naive CD4 clonotypes, approximately 5% were shared across a few donors.

Method: immunoSEQ multiplex PCR; TCRdb's copy keeps in-frame clones and lacks some. This sample yields approximately 600,000 clones, of which approximately 95% are seen a single time; about 0.11% belongs to the top ten. Naive CD8 populations comprised CD45RO-negative cells positively selected for CCR7, excluding terminally differentiated effector memory CD45RA+ cells. This chain links TRBV2 with TRBJ2-6, with 7 nucleotides matching TRBD2. The sequencing input was naive CD8+ T cells sorted from blood. The clonotype was recovered from a woman in her 30s in good health. The CDR3 here is CAGEGKHTGANVLTF. For the CDR3, the DNA is TGTGCCGGGGAGGGGAAACATACCGGGGCCAACGTCCTGACTTTC.